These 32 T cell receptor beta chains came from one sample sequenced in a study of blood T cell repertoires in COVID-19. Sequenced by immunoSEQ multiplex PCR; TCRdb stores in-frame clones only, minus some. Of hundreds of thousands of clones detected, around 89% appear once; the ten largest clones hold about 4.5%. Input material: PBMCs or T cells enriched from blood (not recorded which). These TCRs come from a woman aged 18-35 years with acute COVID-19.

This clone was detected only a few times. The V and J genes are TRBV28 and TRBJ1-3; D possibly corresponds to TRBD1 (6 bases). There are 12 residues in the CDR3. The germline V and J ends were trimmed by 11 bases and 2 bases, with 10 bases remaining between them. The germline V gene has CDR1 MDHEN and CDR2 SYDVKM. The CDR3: CASGVAGNTIYF. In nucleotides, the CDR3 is TGTGCCTCAGGGGTTGCTGGAAACACCATATATTTT.

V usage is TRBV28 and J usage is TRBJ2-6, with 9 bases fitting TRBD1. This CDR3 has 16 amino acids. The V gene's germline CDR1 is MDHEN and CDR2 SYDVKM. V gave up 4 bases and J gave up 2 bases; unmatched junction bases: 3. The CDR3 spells CASSSGDRAGANVLTF. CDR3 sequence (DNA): TGTGCCAGCAGTTCGGGGGACAGGGCTGGGGCCAACGTCCTGACTTTC.

The DNA of the CDR3 is TGTGCCACCGGAGACAGGTTTTTCACAGATACGCAGTATTTT. This gives the protein CATGDRFFTDTQYF. The chain is built from TRBV21-1 and TRBJ2-3; the listed D gene, TRBD1, was not tested against the DNA. TRBV21-1 is tagged as a pseudogene. The length of the CDR3 is 14 residues.

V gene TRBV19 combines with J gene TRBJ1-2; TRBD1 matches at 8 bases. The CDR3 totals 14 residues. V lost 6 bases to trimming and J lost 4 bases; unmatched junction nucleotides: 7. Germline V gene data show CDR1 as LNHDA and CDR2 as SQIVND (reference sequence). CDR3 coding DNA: TGTGCCAGTAGCTCTGGGGGACAGGTCTATGGCTACACCTTC. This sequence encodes CASSSGGQVYGYTF.

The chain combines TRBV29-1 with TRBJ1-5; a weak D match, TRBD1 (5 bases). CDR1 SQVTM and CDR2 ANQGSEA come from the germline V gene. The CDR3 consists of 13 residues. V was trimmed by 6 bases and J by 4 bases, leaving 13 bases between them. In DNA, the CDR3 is TGCAGCGTGGGGCCGGGGAGGAATCAGCCCCAGCATTTT. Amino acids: CSVGPGRNQPQHF.

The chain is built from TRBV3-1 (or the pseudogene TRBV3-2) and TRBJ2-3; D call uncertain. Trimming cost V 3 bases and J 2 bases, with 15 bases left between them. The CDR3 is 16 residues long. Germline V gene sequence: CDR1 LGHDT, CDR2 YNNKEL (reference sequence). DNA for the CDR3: TGTGCCAGCAGCCACGGAAGAGACATTTCCACAGATACGCAGTATTTT. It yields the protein CASSHGRDISTDTQYF.

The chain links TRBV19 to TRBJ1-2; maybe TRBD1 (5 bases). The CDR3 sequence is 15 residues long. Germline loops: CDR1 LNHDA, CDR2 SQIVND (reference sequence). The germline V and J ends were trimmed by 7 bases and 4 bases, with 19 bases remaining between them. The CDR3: CASTLGRGMVYGYTF. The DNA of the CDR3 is TGTGCCAGTACCCTAGGACGGGGGATGGTCTATGGCTACACCTTC.

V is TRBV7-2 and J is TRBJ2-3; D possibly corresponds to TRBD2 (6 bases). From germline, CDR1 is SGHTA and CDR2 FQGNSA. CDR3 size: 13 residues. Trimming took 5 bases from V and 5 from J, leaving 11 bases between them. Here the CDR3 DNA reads TGTGCCAGCAGCGGGGGAGGTGGAGATACGCAGTATTTT. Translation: CASSGGGGDTQYF. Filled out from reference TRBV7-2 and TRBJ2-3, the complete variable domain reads GAGVSQSPSNKVTEKGKDVELRCDPISGHTALYWYRQSLGQGLEFLIYFQGNSAPDKSGLPSDRFSAERTGGSVSTLTIQRTQQEDSAVYLCASSGGGGDTQYFGPGTRLTVL.

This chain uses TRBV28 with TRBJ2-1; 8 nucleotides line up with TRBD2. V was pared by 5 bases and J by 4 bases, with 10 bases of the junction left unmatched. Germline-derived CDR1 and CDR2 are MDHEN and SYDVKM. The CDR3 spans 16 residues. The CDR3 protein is CASSPSSGGGYNEQFF. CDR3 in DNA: TGTGCCAGCAGTCCCTCCAGCGGGGGTGGATACAATGAGCAGTTCTTC.

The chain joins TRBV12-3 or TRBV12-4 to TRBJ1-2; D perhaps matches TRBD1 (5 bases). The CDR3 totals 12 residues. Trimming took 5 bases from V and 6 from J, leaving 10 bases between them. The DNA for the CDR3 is TGTGCCAGCAGTAGGGGCTCCGATGGCTACACCTTC. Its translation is CASSRGSDGYTF.

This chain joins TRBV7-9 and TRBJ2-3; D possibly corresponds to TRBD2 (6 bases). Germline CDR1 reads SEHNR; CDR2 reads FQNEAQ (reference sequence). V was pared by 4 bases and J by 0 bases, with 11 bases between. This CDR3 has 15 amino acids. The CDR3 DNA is TGTGCCAGCAGCTCGAGCGGAGGGAGCACAGATACGCAGTATTTT. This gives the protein CASSSSGGSTDTQYF.

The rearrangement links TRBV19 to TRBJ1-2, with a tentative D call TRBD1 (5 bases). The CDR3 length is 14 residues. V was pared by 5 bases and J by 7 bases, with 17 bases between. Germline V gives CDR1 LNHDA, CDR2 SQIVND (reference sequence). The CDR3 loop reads CASSPSGGISGYTF. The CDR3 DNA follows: TGTGCCAGTAGTCCCTCCGGGGGGATCTCTGGCTACACCTTC.

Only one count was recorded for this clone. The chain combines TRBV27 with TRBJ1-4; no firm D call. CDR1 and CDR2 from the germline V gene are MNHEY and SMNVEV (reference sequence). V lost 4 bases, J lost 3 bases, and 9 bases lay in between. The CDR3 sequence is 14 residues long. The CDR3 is CASSSREPNEKLFF. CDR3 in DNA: TGTGCCAGCAGTTCCCGCGAGCCTAATGAAAAACTGTTTTTT.

The CDR3 DNA follows: TGTGCCAGCAGTCGCGGGACAGGGGGCTACACTGAAGCTTTCTTT. Translation gives CASSRGTGGYTEAFF. This chain joins TRBV6-1 and TRBJ1-1, with 12 bases lining up with TRBD1. Germline V gives CDR1 MNHNS, CDR2 SASEGT. This CDR3 contains 15 residues. J lost 3 bases, V lost 5 bases, and 4 bases had no gene match.

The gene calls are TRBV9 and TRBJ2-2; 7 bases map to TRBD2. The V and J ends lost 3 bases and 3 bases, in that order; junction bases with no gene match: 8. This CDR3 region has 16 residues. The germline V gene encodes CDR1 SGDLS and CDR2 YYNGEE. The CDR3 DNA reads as TGTGCCAGCAGCGGAGCCGGGAGGTTGTACACCGGGGAGCTGTTTTTT. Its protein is CASSGAGRLYTGELFF.

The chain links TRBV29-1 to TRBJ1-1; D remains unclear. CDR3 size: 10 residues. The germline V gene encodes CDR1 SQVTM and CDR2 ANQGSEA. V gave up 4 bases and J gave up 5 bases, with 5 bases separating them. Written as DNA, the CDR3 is TGCAGCGTTGGTTTAACTGAAGCTTTCTTT. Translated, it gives CSVGLTEAFF.

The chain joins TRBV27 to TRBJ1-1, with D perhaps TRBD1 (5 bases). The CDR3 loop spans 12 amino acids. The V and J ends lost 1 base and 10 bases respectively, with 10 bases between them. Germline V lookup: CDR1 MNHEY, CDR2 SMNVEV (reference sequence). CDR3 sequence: CASSLLGRRAFF. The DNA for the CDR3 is TGTGCCAGCAGTTTATTGGGGCGAAGAGCTTTCTTT.

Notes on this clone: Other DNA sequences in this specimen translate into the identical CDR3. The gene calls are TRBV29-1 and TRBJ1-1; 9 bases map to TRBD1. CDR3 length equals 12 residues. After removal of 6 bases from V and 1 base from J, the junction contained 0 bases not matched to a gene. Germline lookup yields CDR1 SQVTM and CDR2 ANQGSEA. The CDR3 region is CSVQGANTEAFF. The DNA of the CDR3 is TGCAGCGTACAGGGGGCGAACACTGAAGCTTTCTTT.

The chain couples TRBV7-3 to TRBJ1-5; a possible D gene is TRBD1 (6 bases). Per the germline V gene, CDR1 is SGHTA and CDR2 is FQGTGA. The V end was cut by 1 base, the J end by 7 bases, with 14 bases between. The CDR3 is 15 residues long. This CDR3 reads CASSLRRGAWQPQHF. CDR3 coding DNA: TGTGCCAGCAGCTTAAGGCGGGGGGCATGGCAGCCCCAGCATTTT.

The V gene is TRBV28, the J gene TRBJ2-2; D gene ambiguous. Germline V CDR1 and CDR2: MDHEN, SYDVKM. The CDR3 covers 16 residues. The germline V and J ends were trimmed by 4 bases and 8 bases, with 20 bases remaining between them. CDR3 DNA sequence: TGTGCCAGCAGTTATGGCAACTACGATACCGGGGGGGAGCTGTTTTTT. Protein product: CASSYGNYDTGGELFF.

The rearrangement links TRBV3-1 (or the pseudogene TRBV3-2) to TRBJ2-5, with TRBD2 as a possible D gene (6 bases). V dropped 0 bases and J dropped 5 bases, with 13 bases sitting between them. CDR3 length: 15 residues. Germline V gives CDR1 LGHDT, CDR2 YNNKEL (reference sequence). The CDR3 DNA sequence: TGTGCCAGCAGCCAAGAAACTAGCTTGGTTGAGACCCAGTACTTC. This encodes CASSQETSLVETQYF.

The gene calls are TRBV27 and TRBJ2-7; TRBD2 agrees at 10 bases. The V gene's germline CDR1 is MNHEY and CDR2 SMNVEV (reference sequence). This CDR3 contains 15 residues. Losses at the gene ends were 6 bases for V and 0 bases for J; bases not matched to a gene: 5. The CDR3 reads CASSISGRLSYEQYF. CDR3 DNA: TGTGCCAGCAGCATTAGCGGGAGGCTCTCCTACGAGCAGTACTTC.

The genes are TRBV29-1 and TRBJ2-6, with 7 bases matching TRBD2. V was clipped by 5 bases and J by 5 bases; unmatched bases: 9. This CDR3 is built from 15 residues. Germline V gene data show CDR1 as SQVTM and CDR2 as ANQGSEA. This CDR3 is CSVRGRAERANVLTF. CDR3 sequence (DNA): TGCAGCGTTCGGGGGAGGGCTGAGAGGGCCAACGTCCTGACTTTC.

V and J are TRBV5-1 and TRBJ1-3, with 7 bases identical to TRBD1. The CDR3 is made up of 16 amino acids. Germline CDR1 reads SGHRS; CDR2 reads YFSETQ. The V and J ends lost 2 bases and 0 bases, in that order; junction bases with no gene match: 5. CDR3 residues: CASSFHRGISGNTIYF. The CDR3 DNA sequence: TGCGCCAGCAGCTTTCACAGGGGAATCTCTGGAAACACCATATATTTT.

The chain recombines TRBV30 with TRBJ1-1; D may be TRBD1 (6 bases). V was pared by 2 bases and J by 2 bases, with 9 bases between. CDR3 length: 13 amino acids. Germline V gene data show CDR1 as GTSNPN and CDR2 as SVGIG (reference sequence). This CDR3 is CAWSSGTNTEAFF. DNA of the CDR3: TGTGCCTGGAGTTCCGGGACAAACACTGAAGCTTTCTTT.

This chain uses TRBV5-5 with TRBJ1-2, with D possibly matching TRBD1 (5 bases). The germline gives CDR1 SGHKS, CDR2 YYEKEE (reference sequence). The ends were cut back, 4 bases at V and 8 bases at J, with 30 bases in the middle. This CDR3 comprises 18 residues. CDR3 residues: CASSPGTAGIAVRRGYTF. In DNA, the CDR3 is TGTGCCAGCAGCCCCGGAACAGCAGGGATCGCGGTCAGGCGAGGCTACACCTTC.

CDR3 residues: CASSTQGSSYEQYF. The DNA of the CDR3 is TGTGCCAGCAGCACACAGGGGAGCTCCTACGAGCAGTACTTC. The V gene is TRBV28, the J gene TRBJ2-7, with 7 bases identical to TRBD1. V trimming: 6 bases; J trimming: 0 bases; junction bases outside the gene matches: 5. The CDR3 consists of 14 residues. Germline CDR1 MDHEN, CDR2 SYDVKM. The whole variable domain, remainder taken from reference TRBV28 and TRBJ2-7, is DVKVTQSSRYLVKRTGEKVFLECVQDMDHENMFWYRQDPGLGLRLIYFSYDVKMKEKGDIPEGYSVSREKKERFSLILESASTNQTSMYLCASSTQGSSYEQYFGPGTRLTVT.

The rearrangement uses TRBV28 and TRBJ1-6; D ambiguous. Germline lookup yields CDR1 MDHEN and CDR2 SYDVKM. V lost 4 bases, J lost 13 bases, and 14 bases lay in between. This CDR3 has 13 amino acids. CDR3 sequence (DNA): TGTGCCAGCAGTTCGACTCTCCATGCCCCCCTCCACTTT. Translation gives CASSSTLHAPLHF. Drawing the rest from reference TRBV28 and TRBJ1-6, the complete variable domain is DVKVTQSSRYLVKRTGEKVFLECVQDMDHENMFWYRQDPGLGLRLIYFSYDVKMKEKGDIPEGYSVSREKKERFSLILESASTNQTSMYLCASSSTLHAPLHFGNGTRLTVT.

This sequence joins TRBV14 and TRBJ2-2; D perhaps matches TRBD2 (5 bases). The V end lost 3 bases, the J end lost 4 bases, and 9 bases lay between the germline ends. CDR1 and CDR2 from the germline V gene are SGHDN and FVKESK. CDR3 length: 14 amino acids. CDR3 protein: CASSQPGSTGELFF. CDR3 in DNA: TGTGCCAGCAGCCAGCCGGGGTCCACCGGGGAGCTGTTTTTT.

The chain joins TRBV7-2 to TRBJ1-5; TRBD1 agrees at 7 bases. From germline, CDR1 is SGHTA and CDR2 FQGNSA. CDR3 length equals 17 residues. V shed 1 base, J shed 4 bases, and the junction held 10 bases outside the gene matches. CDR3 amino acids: CASSLGRQGRWNQPQHF. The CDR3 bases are TGTGCCAGCAGCTTAGGACGACAGGGAAGGTGGAATCAGCCCCAGCATTTT.

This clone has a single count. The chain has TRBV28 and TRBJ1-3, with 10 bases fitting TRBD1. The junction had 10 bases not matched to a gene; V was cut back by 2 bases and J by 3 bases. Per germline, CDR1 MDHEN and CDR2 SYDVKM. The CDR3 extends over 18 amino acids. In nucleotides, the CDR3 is TGTGCCAGCAGTTTACCGCCAGGGACAGGGGTTTTTGGAAACACCATATATTTT. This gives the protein CASSLPPGTGVFGNTIYF. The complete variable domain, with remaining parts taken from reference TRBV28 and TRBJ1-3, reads DVKVTQSSRYLVKRTGEKVFLECVQDMDHENMFWYRQDPGLGLRLIYFSYDVKMKEKGDIPEGYSVSREKKERFSLILESASTNQTSMYLCASSLPPGTGVFGNTIYFGEGSWLTVV.

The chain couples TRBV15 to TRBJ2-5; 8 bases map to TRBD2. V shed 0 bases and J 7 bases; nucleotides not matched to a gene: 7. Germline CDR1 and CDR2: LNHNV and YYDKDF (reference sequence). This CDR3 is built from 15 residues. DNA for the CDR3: TGTGCCACCAGCAGAGAGCGGCAAGCGGGAGTGACCCAGTACTTC. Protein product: CATSRERQAGVTQYF. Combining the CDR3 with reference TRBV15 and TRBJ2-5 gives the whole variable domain DAMVIQNPRYQVTQFGKPVTLSCSQTLNHNVMYWYQQKSSQAPKLLFHYYDKDFNNEADTPDNFQSRRPNTSFCFLDIRSPGLGDTAMYLCATSRERQAGVTQYFGPGTRLLVL.